This TCR beta chain was sequenced in a study of blood T cell repertoires in COVID-19. Study overall: T cells, B-cell-depleted T cells, or PBMCs provided the cDNA or gDNA that served as material.

TCRdb keeps only in-frame clones here, not all; method: immunoSEQ multiplex PCR. The sample shows about 130,000 clones, 65% to 90% of them seen only once. This CDR3 region has 14 residues. With 3 bases removed from V and 2 bases from J, the gap between germline ends came to 10 bases. Germline CDR1 SGHVT, CDR2 SQSDAQ. This TCR derives from a woman over 75 with acute or convalescent COVID-19. The specimen sequenced was peripheral blood. The rearrangement joins TRBV7-4 to TRBJ1-2; D is uncertain. The CDR3 protein is CASSFTPRNYGYTF. The CDR3 DNA is TGTGCCAGCAGCTTCACCCCGAGAAACTATGGCTACACCTTC.